The rows below give T cell receptor beta chains drawn from one sample of a study of long-term antiretroviral therapy in people with HIV. The protocol was immunoSEQ multiplex PCR, while the TCRdb copy is restricted to in-frame clones and leaves out a portion. The sample includes under 25,000 clones, 70% to 90% of them seen just once. Specimen: unsorted PBMCs, collected 1.3 years after starting antiretroviral therapy. These receptors were taken from a man aged 55 to 70 with HIV. Both conserved end residues are part of each CDR3. Each record gives: J gene, V gene, CDR3 protein.

>TRBJ2-1|TRBV4-3
CASSQEGYTSYNEQFF
>TRBJ1-2|TRBV2
CASSENMGYGYTF
>TRBJ2-2|TRBV5-5
CASSSGGPTTGELFF
>TRBJ2-4|TRBV30
CAWSKLAGGPLAKNIQYF
>TRBJ2-3|TRBV5-6
CASGTGGTDTQYF
>TRBJ1-1|TRBV9
CASSVGGAMDTEAFF
>TRBJ2-7|TRBV6-5
CASSYPGQGGEQYF
>TRBJ2-1|TRBV6-1
CASSERGGISSYNEQFF
>TRBJ2-5|TRBV6-5
CASSYQPGAGETQYF
>TRBJ2-3|TRBV6-1
CASSVTGPSTQYF
>TRBJ1-1|TRBV5-5
CASHAGSSTQAFF
>TRBJ1-5|TRBV20-1
CSASSDQPQHF
>TRBJ1-5|TRBV18
CASSPPGTNVRWPQHF
>TRBJ1-4|TRBV29-1
CSVEDWAQGEKLFF